This is a list of T cell receptor beta chains from one sample in a study of shared clonotypes between healthy human individuals. TCRdb's copy holds only in-frame clones and misses some; the assay was immunoSEQ multiplex PCR. The sample comprises about 550,000 clones, around 95% of which are singletons, and 0.085% to 0.11% rests with the top ten. Sequences were obtained from naive CD8+ T cells sorted from blood. Every receptor here comes from a woman in her thirties in good health. CDR3s include the opening cysteine and the closing phenylalanine or tryptophan. D genes are given only for firm matches. Clone size is given for some rows only: seen once, a few or many times, or a class if the clone is expanded.

v_call	clone_size	j_call	d_call	cdr3_nt	cdr3_aa
TRBV28	.	TRBJ1-4	TRBD1	TGTGCCAGCAGTCAACAGGACAGGGCTGCAAAACTGTTTTTT	CASSQQDRAAKLFF
TRBV4-2	.	TRBJ2-7	.	TGTGCCAGCAGCCAAGATAAGGGGGACTACGAGCAGTACTTC	CASSQDKGDYEQYF
TRBV5-5	.	TRBJ2-7	TRBD2	TGTGCCAGCAGCTTGTGGACTAGCGGGATGGCCGAGCAGTACTTC	CASSLWTSGMAEQYF
TRBV18	.	TRBJ1-1	.	TGTGCCAGCTCACCTGGAGGGCAGCGGAACACTGAAGCTTTCTTT	CASSPGGQRNTEAFF
TRBV27	.	TRBJ2-3	.	TGTGCCAGCAGTTTATGGAGTAGGACCAACACAGATACGCAGTATTTT	CASSLWSRTNTDTQYF
TRBV14	once	TRBJ2-7	TRBD2	TGTGCCAGCAGCCAAGATCAAGCGGGAGGTTCCTACGAGCAGTACTTC	CASSQDQAGGSYEQYF
TRBV7-9	once	TRBJ2-7	TRBD1	TGTGCCAGCAGCTCCACAGGGGAAGGCTTCTACGAGCAGTACTTC	CASSSTGEGFYEQYF
TRBV5-6	.	TRBJ2-1	.	TGTGCCAGCAGCTTTGGGGTTTTGAATGAGCAGTTCTTC	CASSFGVLNEQFF
TRBV6-5	.	TRBJ1-1	.	TGTGCCAGCACCACGGGGGAAAACACTGAAGCTTTCTTT	CASTTGENTEAFF
TRBV5-6	.	TRBJ2-1	.	TGTGCCAGCAGCTCAGACAGCTACAATGAGCAGTTCTTC	CASSSDSYNEQFF
TRBV27	.	TRBJ2-3	TRBD1	TGTGCCAGCAGTTTAAAAGGGGGCGGCACAGATACGCAGTATTTT	CASSLKGGGTDTQYF
TRBV2	.	TRBJ1-2	TRBD1	TGTGCCAGCAGAGAGCAGGGGGTAGGTGGCTACACCTTC	CASREQGVGGYTF
TRBV30	.	TRBJ2-7	.	TGTGCCTGGAGTGTTGTGGGGAGCTCCTACGAGCAGTACTTC	CAWSVVGSSYEQYF
TRBV7-6	.	TRBJ2-2	.	TGTGCCAGCAGCCGCGCCGCCGGGGAGCTGTTTTTT	CASSRAAGELFF
TRBV7-8	.	TRBJ2-7	.	TGTGCCAGCAGCTTAGGAGAGTACGAGCAGTACTTC	CASSLGEYEQYF
TRBV2	.	TRBJ2-2	.	TGTGCCAGCGGGTGGACAGAGAACACCGGGGAGCTGTTTTTT	CASGWTENTGELFF
TRBV14	.	TRBJ2-7	.	TGTGCCAGCAGCAACGGCCCTCCCTACGAGCAGTACTTC	CASSNGPPYEQYF
TRBV28	.	TRBJ2-5	.	TGTGCCAGCAGTTTGGTGCGAAGCCAAGAGACCCAGTACTTC	CASSLVRSQETQYF
TRBV9	.	TRBJ2-7	TRBD1	TGTGCCAGCAGCGCATCAGGGGGCGGTCTGCCCTACGAGCAGTACTTC	CASSASGGGLPYEQYF
TRBV5-4	.	TRBJ2-7	TRBD1	TGTGCCAGCAGCACCAGGACAGGGGCCGTGGCCTACGAGCAGTACTTC	CASSTRTGAVAYEQYF
TRBV2	.	TRBJ2-1	TRBD1	TGTGCCAGCTCTGTAGATCGGGACAGGGGTGGGAATGAGCAGTTCTTC	CASSVDRDRGGNEQFF
TRBV27	.	TRBJ2-1	TRBD2	TGTGCCAGCAGTTTAGCAGCGGGGAGCTCCTACAATGAGCAGTTCTTC	CASSLAAGSSYNEQFF
TRBV5-1	.	TRBJ2-1	.	TGCGCCAGCAGCATACTTGACAATGAGCAGTTCTTC	CASSILDNEQFF
TRBV4-1	.	TRBJ2-5	TRBD2	TGCGCCAGCAGCGACCAGCGGGAGCGAGGGGAGCAGTACTTC	CASSDQRERGEQYF
TRBV6-5	.	TRBJ1-4	.	TGTGCCAGCATCCGACAGGTTGTAAATGAAAAACTGTTTTTT	CASIRQVVNEKLFF
TRBV4-1	.	TRBJ1-4	.	TGCGCCAGCAGCCAAGGGGAGACGGTCCCGGATGAAAAACTGTTTTTT	CASSQGETVPDEKLFF
TRBV5-6	.	TRBJ2-7	.	TGTGCCAGCAGCTTGCAACAACTTTTAAGCTCCTACGAGCAGTACTTC	CASSLQQLLSSYEQYF
TRBV27	.	TRBJ1-4	.	TGTGCCAGCAGTTTTATGGGGTTGATTAATGAAAAACTGTTTTTT	CASSFMGLINEKLFF
TRBV6-6	.	TRBJ2-7	.	TGTGCCAGCAGTTACTCGAATGGGGGCGACTACGAGCAGTACTTC	CASSYSNGGDYEQYF
TRBV6-1	.	TRBJ1-1	.	TGTGCCAGCAGTGAAATTGAGGGCGACACTGAAGCTTTCTTT	CASSEIEGDTEAFF
TRBV6-1	.	TRBJ2-7	.	TGTGCCAGCAGTGTGTTCTCCTACGAGCAGTACTTC	CASSVFSYEQYF
TRBV4-1	.	TRBJ2-1	TRBD2	TGCGCCAGCAGCCGGGCGCCCCTAGCGGTCTCCTACAATGAGCAGTTCTTC	CASSRAPLAVSYNEQFF
TRBV6-5	.	TRBJ1-1	.	TGTGCCAGCAGTCACCGCAGGAGCTCGAACACTGAAGCTTTCTTT	CASSHRRSSNTEAFF
TRBV6-5	.	TRBJ2-3	.	TGTGCCAGCAGTTACCAGCCGTTGGAACCCAAGCAGTATTTT	CASSYQPLEPKQYF
TRBV27	.	TRBJ1-2	.	TGTGCCATCAAGACAGTTTACGGCTACACCTTC	CAIKTVYGYTF
TRBV4-1	.	TRBJ1-1	.	TGCGCCAGCAGCCTACGAAGGGGGGAAGGGAGGGAAACTGAAGCTTTCTTT	CASSLRRGEGRETEAFF
TRBV5-1	.	TRBJ2-7	.	TGCGCCAGCAGCTTGGGGGACGGACACTACGAGCAGTACTTC	CASSLGDGHYEQYF
TRBV4-1	once	TRBJ2-3	.	TGCGCCAGTACCCCGAGGGGGGGGCTCACAGATACGCAGTATTTT	CASTPRGGLTDTQYF
TRBV18	.	TRBJ2-7	.	TGTGCCAGCTCACCGGGCAGGGCGGGCGAGCAGTACTTC	CASSPGRAGEQYF
TRBV28	.	TRBJ1-2	TRBD1	TGTGCCAGCAGTTTTGGGTCCGGGACAGAGCAACTTTTCTATGGCTACACCTTC	CASSFGSGTEQLFYGYTF
TRBV27	.	TRBJ2-1	.	TGTGCCAGCCGAAGATACAATGAGCAGTTCTTC	CASRRYNEQFF
TRBV28	.	TRBJ2-7	TRBD2	TGTGCCAGCAAGTCGGGGGGTTCCTACGAGCAGTACTTC	CASKSGGSYEQYF
TRBV13	.	TRBJ2-2	.	TGTGCCAGCAGCTTAGGCAGGGCGAACACCGGGGAGCTGTTTTTT	CASSLGRANTGELFF
TRBV27	.	TRBJ2-5	.	TGTGCCAGCAGTGCCGGGACGTACCAAGAGACCCAGTACTTC	CASSAGTYQETQYF
TRBV28	once	TRBJ2-1	TRBD2	TGTGCCAGCAGTTCTGGGGCGGGAGGGCCGTTCTCCCACAATGAGCAGTTCTTC	CASSSGAGGPFSHNEQFF
TRBV19	.	TRBJ2-7	.	TGTGCCAGTAGTATAGGACAGAGCTCCTACGAGCAGTACTTC	CASSIGQSSYEQYF
TRBV4-1	once	TRBJ2-7	.	TGCGCCAGCAGCTCGCGACTGAGGGCCTACGAGCAGTACTTC	CASSSRLRAYEQYF
TRBV19	.	TRBJ1-5	TRBD1	TGTGCCAGTAGATTGACAGGGGATCTTCAGCCCCAGCATTTT	CASRLTGDLQPQHF
TRBV7-8	.	TRBJ1-2	TRBD1	TGTGCCAGCAGTCTCGAGGGGGCAGAGCACTATGGCTACACCTTC	CASSLEGAEHYGYTF
TRBV6-6	.	TRBJ1-5	.	TGTGCCAGCAGTTACCCAGACAGTAATCAGCCCCAGCATTTT	CASSYPDSNQPQHF
TRBV27	.	TRBJ2-3	.	TGTGCCAGCAGTAGTAGCGAGCCGTACACAGATACGCAGTATTTT	CASSSSEPYTDTQYF
TRBV9	.	TRBJ2-3	TRBD1	TGTGCCAGCAGCGACCCGGGACAGGGATACACAGATACGCAGTATTTT	CASSDPGQGYTDTQYF
TRBV28	.	TRBJ1-5	.	TGTGCCAGCAGTTATAATCAGCCCCAGCATTTT	CASSYNQPQHF
TRBV5-6	.	TRBJ2-1	TRBD2	TGTGCCAGCAGCTCCCTGGGAGCGGGGTTGGCCTACAATGAGCAGTTCTTC	CASSSLGAGLAYNEQFF
TRBV6-5	once	TRBJ2-1	.	TGTGCCAGCAGTTACGCTTCGCCGGCCGAGCAGTTCTTC	CASSYASPAEQFF
TRBV9	.	TRBJ1-1	.	TGTGCCAGCAGCATGACATGGAGCGCCACTGAAGCTTTCTTT	CASSMTWSATEAFF
TRBV6-6	.	TRBJ1-4	TRBD1	TGTGCCAGCAGTGACTATCAAGGGACAGTCAATGAAAAACTGTTTTTT	CASSDYQGTVNEKLFF
TRBV28	.	TRBJ2-7	.	TGTGCCAGCAGTTTGACAGGTCCAGGCGAGCAGTACTTC	CASSLTGPGEQYF
TRBV5-1	.	TRBJ2-7	.	TGCGCCAGCAGCACGGTGGACACGTACGAGCAGTACTTC	CASSTVDTYEQYF